The rows below give T cell receptor beta chains drawn from one sample of a study of vaccination and CD4 T cells after COVID-19. Antigens for these TCRs are unknown. In TCRdb, the PCR reads were re-called with MiXCR into one record per CDR3 protein. The sample lists 3,500 to 5,000 distinct CDR3 sequences; over 20% were seen once. Sequencing used CD4+ T cells from blood, cultured in vitro, obtained after SARS-CoV-2 vaccination. These receptors originate from a human donor who had recovered from COVID-19. CDR3s include the opening cysteine and the closing phenylalanine or tryptophan. D genes are given only for firm matches. Size is stated for part of the rows, as once, few or many counts, or as a class when the clone is expanded.

v_gene,d_gene,j_gene,abundance,CDR3aa,CDR3nt
TRBV28,TRBD1,TRBJ1-2,medium-sized,CASTTGDSRYGYTF,TGTGCCAGCACCACAGGGGACTCCCGCTATGGCTACACCTTC
TRBV29-1,TRBD1,TRBJ2-3,-,CSVGGQNTDTQYF,TGCAGCGTTGGGGGACAGAACACAGATACGCAGTATTTT
TRBV10-1,TRBD2,TRBJ2-3,few,CASSLASGASTDTQYF,TGCGCCAGCAGTTTGGCTAGCGGAGCTAGCACAGATACGCAGTATTTT
TRBV6-5,-,TRBJ2-1,many,CASSSPLSNEQFF,TGTGCCAGCAGTTCCCCGCTCTCCAATGAGCAGTTCTTC
TRBV19,-,TRBJ1-1,-,CASSTLDSLPTEAFF,TGTGCCAGTAGTACTCTCGACTCCCTCCCCACTGAAGCTTTCTTT
TRBV6-4,TRBD2,TRBJ2-3,many,CASSVVASGGTDTQYF,TGTGCCAGCAGTGTGGTCGCTAGCGGGGGCACAGATACGCAGTATTTT
TRBV7-2,TRBD2,TRBJ2-1,many,CASSLTRASGGPYNEQFF,TGTGCCAGCAGCTTAACCAGGGCTAGCGGGGGCCCCTACAATGAGCAGTTCTTC
TRBV6-2/TRBV6-3,TRBD1,TRBJ1-2,-,CASSFGTGVNYGYTF,TGTGCCAGCAGTTTTGGGACAGGTGTCAACTATGGCTACACCTTC
TRBV4-1,-,TRBJ1-5,-,CASSRIQGSNQPQHF,TGCGCCAGCAGCCGAATCCAGGGTAGCAATCAGCCCCAGCATTTT
TRBV6-2/TRBV6-3,-,TRBJ1-1,few,CASSAAYLEAFF,TGTGCCAGCAGTGCAGCCTACCTTGAAGCTTTCTTT
TRBV20-1,-,TRBJ1-1,many,CSASKGTDTEAFF,TGCAGTGCTAGTAAGGGGACGGACACTGAAGCTTTCTTT
TRBV11-3,-,TRBJ2-2,-,CASSLPQGGTGELFF,TGTGCCAGCAGCTTACCTCAGGGTGGTACCGGGGAGCTGTTTTTT
TRBV29-1,-,TRBJ2-1,-,CSAPNNEQFF,TGCAGCGCCCCAAACAATGAGCAGTTCTTC
TRBV15,-,TRBJ2-2,many,CATSLAQGAGELFF,TGTGCCACCAGCCTAGCGCAGGGGGCCGGGGAGCTGTTTTTT
TRBV7-2,-,TRBJ2-5,medium-sized,CASSKEVYDAETQYF,TGTGCCAGCAGCAAGGAGGTCTATGACGCAGAGACCCAGTACTTC
TRBV7-2,-,TRBJ1-3,-,CASSPQSRGLYTIYF,TGTGCCAGCAGCCCCCAGTCCAGGGGATTGTACACCATATATTTT
TRBV11-1,TRBD1,TRBJ2-3,few,CASSSEDRGLTDTQYF,TGTGCCAGCAGCTCGGAGGACAGGGGGCTGACAGATACGCAGTATTTT
TRBV6-6,-,TRBJ2-7,medium-sized,CASRERFPGYEQYF,TGTGCCAGCAGGGAGAGGTTCCCAGGGTACGAGCAGTACTTC
TRBV20-1,-,TRBJ1-1,many,CSAIKGGRRTEAFF,TGCAGTGCCATAAAGGGGGGGCGTAGGACTGAAGCTTTCTTT
TRBV6-5,-,TRBJ2-3,few,CASSYSRGFTDTQYF,TGTGCCAGCAGTTACTCAAGAGGTTTCACAGATACGCAGTATTTT
TRBV9,-,TRBJ1-1,-,CASSPQAGTLNTEAFF,TGTGCCAGCAGCCCCCAGGCAGGTACCTTGAACACTGAAGCTTTCTTT
TRBV6-1,-,TRBJ1-2,many,CASSPLTGGVGYTF,TGTGCCAGCAGTCCCCTCACGGGGGGGGTCGGCTACACCTTC
TRBV27,-,TRBJ1-1,-,CASSRPGATEAFF,TGTGCCAGCAGTCGACCAGGGGCCACTGAAGCTTTCTTT
TRBV7-9,-,TRBJ2-7,medium-sized,CASSPQGWSTYEQYF,TGTGCCAGCAGCCCGCAGGGGTGGAGCACCTACGAGCAGTACTTC
TRBV29-1,-,TRBJ2-7,-,CSVALGPLRNEQYF,TGCAGCGTTGCCCTTGGCCCCCTCAGGAACGAGCAGTACTTC
TRBV19,TRBD2,TRBJ2-7,many,CASRLGGMETYEQYF,TGTGCCAGTAGGCTCGGGGGGATGGAGACCTACGAGCAGTACTTC
TRBV5-1,-,TRBJ1-2,medium-sized,CASSLDRQSRRGYTF,TGCGCCAGCAGCTTGGACCGACAGTCCCGACGTGGCTACACCTTC
TRBV10-3,-,TRBJ1-2,-,CAISAASGYTF,TGTGCCATCAGTGCGGCCTCGGGCTACACCTTC
TRBV6-1,TRBD1,TRBJ1-5,-,CASRGGAQPQHF,TGTGCCAGCAGAGGGGGCGCTCAGCCCCAGCATTTT
TRBV28,TRBD1,TRBJ1-2,many,CASSLFTGGDGYTF,TGTGCCAGCAGTTTATTCACAGGGGGCGATGGCTACACCTTC
TRBV10-3,-,TRBJ2-3,-,CAIGLRALATKSTDTQYF,TGTGCCATCGGGCTCAGGGCCCTCGCCACCAAAAGCACAGATACGCAGTATTTT
TRBV4-2,-,TRBJ1-5,hyperexpanded,CASSPGGAGNQPQHF,TGTGCCAGCAGCCCCGGTGGGGCAGGCAATCAGCCCCAGCATTTT
TRBV6-5,-,TRBJ2-1,few,CASSYVRRGGGRDEQFF,TGTGCCAGCAGTTACGTCCGCAGGGGCGGAGGCCGGGATGAGCAGTTCTTC
TRBV6-4,-,TRBJ2-1,once,CASSAQLGGPNNEQFF,TGTGCCAGCAGTGCCCAATTAGGGGGGCCCAACAATGAGCAGTTCTTC
TRBV7-9,-,TRBJ2-2,-,CASSPDTGELFF,TGTGCCAGCAGCCCAGACACCGGGGAGCTGTTTTTT
TRBV5-6,-,TRBJ1-1,-,CASSLRPLNTEAFF,TGTGCCAGCAGCTTAAGGCCCTTGAACACTGAAGCTTTCTTT
TRBV2,-,TRBJ1-2,-,CASSREGYGYTF,TGTGCCAGCAGTCGGGAGGGCTATGGCTACACCTTC
TRBV5-4,-,TRBJ1-5,-,CASSPGGGSNQPQHF,TGTGCCAGCAGCCCGGGAGGGGGTAGCAATCAGCCCCAGCATTTT
TRBV4-2,-,TRBJ2-7,many,CASSQDPIVSYEQYF,TGTGCCAGCAGCCAAGATCCTATAGTGTCCTACGAGCAGTACTTC
TRBV25-1,-,TRBJ2-7,-,CASRSPTGWQGAYEQYF,TGTGCCAGCAGGTCTCCCACAGGGTGGCAGGGTGCTTACGAGCAGTACTTC
TRBV6-1,-,TRBJ1-1,once,CASSEGTQKTAFF,TGTGCCAGCAGTGAAGGGACTCAGAAAACAGCTTTCTTT